These 20 T cell receptor beta chains were all obtained from the same sample, sequenced in a study of shared clonotypes between healthy human individuals. This table comes from immunoSEQ multiplex PCR, and its TCRdb copy is limited to in-frame clones, with some not included. The sample holds about 2.4 million clones, roughly 93% seen once. Specimen: naive CD4+ T cells from PBMCs. The subset denotes: CD45RA+ positively selected. The receptors were sampled from a man aged 18 to 29 in good health. Some clones in this sample may be carry-over from other donors' samples.

This clone was observed a handful of times. At the DNA level, this CDR3 is encoded by other sequences in the same sample as well. The chain recombines TRBV20-1 with TRBJ1-3; D remains ambiguous. CDR1 and CDR2 from the germline V gene are DFQATT and SNEGSKA (reference sequence). The CDR3 runs to 11 residues. Trimming took 3 bases from V and 4 from J, leaving 4 bases between them. The CDR3 DNA sequence: TGCAGTGCTAGGGCCGGAAACACCATATATTTT. Translating gives CSARAGNTIYF.

The chain is built from TRBV10-1 and TRBJ1-2; no clear D gene. Germline V gives CDR1 WNHNN, CDR2 SYGVQD (reference sequence). The CDR3 length is 16 residues. The V end was cut by 1 base, the J end by 8 bases, with 20 bases between. Here the CDR3 reads CASSEFVLVQSHGYTF. For the CDR3, the DNA is TGCGCCAGCAGTGAGTTCGTCCTCGTGCAGTCGCACGGCTACACCTTC.

The chain has TRBV6-1 and TRBJ2-3; D is unclear. This CDR3 is 13 amino acids long. Germline V gene lookup returns CDR1 MNHNS and CDR2 SASEGT. The V and J ends lost 5 bases and 3 bases respectively, with 9 bases between them. CDR3 in amino acids: CASSLVGTDTQYF. The CDR3 nucleotides are TGTGCCAGCAGTTTGGTGGGGACAGATACGCAGTATTTT.

V and J are TRBV19 and TRBJ2-5; 10 nucleotides agree with TRBD1. After removal of 7 bases from V and 3 bases from J, the junction contained 5 bases not matched to a gene. CDR3 length: 14 residues. The germline CDR1 and CDR2 sequences are LNHDA and SQIVND (reference sequence). This CDR3 is CASTRTGGEETQYF. For the CDR3, the DNA is TGTGCCAGTACCCGGACAGGGGGAGAAGAGACCCAGTACTTC.

The rearrangement joins TRBV2 to TRBJ2-7, with D possibly matching TRBD1 (7 bases). V was cut by 0 bases and J by 6 bases, with 18 bases left in between. The CDR3 length is 16 residues. CDR1 is SNHLY and CDR2 is FYNNEI in the germline V gene. The CDR3 DNA is TGTGCCAGCAGTGAAGCGCGGGGACAGCTAAGAGCCGAGCAGTACTTC. It translates to CASSEARGQLRAEQYF.

This chain links TRBV29-1 with TRBJ2-1, with D hard to call. CDR1 and CDR2 (germline): SQVTM, ANQGSEA. The CDR3 extends over 13 amino acids. Trimming took off 7 bases at V and 8 bases at J, with 18 bases between the two ends. The CDR3 spells CSATLSTSDEQFF. CDR3 DNA: TGCAGCGCAACATTATCGACCTCCGATGAGCAGTTCTTC.

The V call is TRBV21-1, the J call TRBJ1-5; the D call in the table, TRBD1, was not verified against the DNA. TRBV21-1 is an annotated pseudogene. The CDR3 spans 16 residues. CDR3 sequence reads: CASLQGQGNRNQPQHF. The CDR3 nucleotides are TGTGCCAGCCTCCAGGGACAGGGGAATCGCAATCAGCCCCAGCATTTT.

The rearrangement links TRBV30 to TRBJ2-7; TRBD2 might be the D (6 bases). The CDR3 consists of 12 residues. Germline lookup yields CDR1 GTSNPN and CDR2 SVGIG (reference sequence). Trimming removed 1 base at V and 3 bases at J, with 7 bases between. CDR3 region: CAWSGGDYEQYF. For the CDR3, the DNA is TGTGCCTGGAGTGGGGGGGACTACGAGCAGTACTTC.

This clone was recorded once. V is TRBV6-5 and J is TRBJ1-1, with D hard to call. Looked up from germline, CDR1 is MNHEY and CDR2 is SVGAGI. The CDR3 runs to 12 residues. V dropped 6 bases and J dropped 11 bases, with 16 bases sitting between them. The CDR3 DNA reads as TGTGCCAGCAGCCGCCGGAAGGGCATGGCTTTCTTT. This codes for CASSRRKGMAFF.

The chain couples TRBV9 to TRBJ1-3, with D perhaps TRBD1 (6 bases). CDR3 length: 15 amino acids. CDR1 and CDR2 from the germline V gene are SGDLS and YYNGEE. V gave up 5 bases and J gave up 2 bases, with 14 bases separating them. The DNA of the CDR3 is TGTGCCAGCAGTGGGGGGCAGGGAACTGGAAACACCATATATTTT. Its protein product is CASSGGQGTGNTIYF.

The chain has TRBV28 and TRBJ2-6; D might be TRBD2 (6 bases). The CDR3 sequence is 17 residues long. Germline V gene sequence: CDR1 MDHEN, CDR2 SYDVKM. V was pared by 4 bases and J by 0 bases, with 13 bases between. The CDR3 DNA follows: TGTGCCAGCAGTTCAATGGGACTGACCTCTGGGGCCAACGTCCTGACTTTC. Protein: CASSSMGLTSGANVLTF.

The chain is built from TRBV5-1 and TRBJ2-1; tentatively, D is TRBD2 (5 bases). V was shortened by 4 bases and J by 7 bases, with 18 bases between the two germline ends. Per germline, CDR1 SGHRS and CDR2 YFSETQ. CDR3 length: 15 amino acids. CDR3 sequence reads: CASSPGLSGSNEQFF. The DNA for the CDR3 is TGCGCCAGCAGCCCAGGACTTAGTGGGAGTAATGAGCAGTTCTTC.

With regard to this clone: The same CDR3 is also encoded by other DNA sequences in this sample. The CDR3 DNA follows: TGTGCCAGCAGTCCCGGGACTGCCGGTGGCTACACCTTC. It specifies CASSPGTAGGYTF. The rearrangement uses TRBV28 and TRBJ1-2; TRBD1 might be the D (5 bases). This CDR3 comprises 13 residues. CDR1 MDHEN and CDR2 SYDVKM come from the germline V gene. Trimming removed 5 bases from V and 7 bases from J, with 14 bases in between.

Turning to this clone: Other DNA sequences from this sample encode an identical CDR3 as well. The DNA for the CDR3 is TGTGCCAGCAGCTTAACCGGGCAGGGGGAGACCCAGTACTTC. Translating it yields CASSLTGQGETQYF. The genes are TRBV7-3 and TRBJ2-5; tentatively, D is TRBD1 (6 bases). CDR3 size: 14 residues. V was pared by 0 bases and J by 5 bases, with 10 bases between. Germline assignment: CDR1 SGHTA and CDR2 FQGTGA.

The chain combines TRBV25-1 with TRBJ2-7, with unresolved D. The CDR3 totals 17 residues. Germline V gene lookup returns CDR1 MGHDK and CDR2 SYGVNS. Trimming shortened V by 1 base and J by 2 bases, and 18 bases separated the two germline ends. CDR3 DNA: TGTGCCAGCAGTGAATTGCGTAAGTTGGCACGGGCCTACGAGCAGTACTTC. It translates to CASSELRKLARAYEQYF.

The chain employs TRBV4-3 and TRBJ2-3; tentative D call: TRBD1 (5 bases). The germline V and J ends were trimmed by 0 bases and 4 bases, with 17 bases remaining between them. The CDR3 runs to 17 residues. The germline V gene encodes CDR1 LGHNA and CDR2 YSLEER. CDR3 in DNA: TGCGCCAGCAGCCAAGAATGGTCGGCGCAGGGTTCAGATACGCAGTATTTT. It translates to CASSQEWSAQGSDTQYF.

Remarks on this clone: This CDR3 is also generated by other DNA sequences in the sample. J is TRBJ2-1 and V is TRBV29-1, with a possible D match to TRBD2 (6 bases). The V and J ends lost 3 bases and 10 bases respectively, with 10 bases between them. CDR1 is SQVTM and CDR2 is ANQGSEA in the germline V gene. The CDR3 runs 11 residues. The DNA of the CDR3 is TGCAGCGTTGATCGGGGGAACGAGCAGTTCTTC. This sequence encodes CSVDRGNEQFF.

DNA for the CDR3: TGCGCCAGCAGCTCCGGGACTACCCATAGCTCCTACAATGAGCAGTTCTTC. Translation gives CASSSGTTHSSYNEQFF. The gene calls are TRBV5-1 and TRBJ2-1; 7 nucleotides line up with TRBD2. Germline V CDR1 and CDR2: SGHRS, YFSETQ. V shed 3 bases, J shed 0 bases, and the junction held 9 bases outside the gene matches. CDR3 length: 17 amino acids.

V gene TRBV11-3 combines with J gene TRBJ2-5, with D unclear. Looked up from germline, CDR1 is SGHNT and CDR2 is YENEEA. CDR3 length equals 13 residues. Trimming took off 5 bases at V and 5 bases at J, with 12 bases between the two ends. CDR3 loop: CASSPGRVETQYF. CDR3 sequence (DNA): TGTGCCAGCAGCCCCGGACGTGTCGAGACCCAGTACTTC.

The CDR3 coding sequence is TGTGCCAGCAGCTCGCGAAGCGGACTAGCGGGAGAGACCCAGTACTTC. Amino acid sequence: CASSSRSGLAGETQYF. The V and J genes are TRBV7-2 and TRBJ2-5, with 11 bases matching TRBD2. Germline V lookup: CDR1 SGHTA, CDR2 FQGNSA. This CDR3 spans 16 amino acids. V lost 4 bases, J lost 4 bases, and 8 bases stayed unmatched.